This T cell receptor beta chain stems from a study of blood T cell repertoires in COVID-19. The data were produced by immunoSEQ multiplex PCR, yet TCRdb's version contains in-frame clones alone and is incomplete. The data hold hundreds of thousands of clones, with approximately 85% observed a single time. The CDR3 consists of 16 residues. The sequence came from a woman between 55 and 75 years old with active or convalescent COVID-19. This chain links TRBV21-1 with TRBJ1-1; the D call in the table, TRBD1, was not verified against the DNA. TRBV21-1 is recorded as a pseudogene. The sequenced sample was peripheral blood. CDR3 in amino acids: CASSKDRGAGDTEAFF. CDR3 in DNA: TGTGCCAGCAGCAAAGACAGGGGCGCAGGTGACACTGAAGCTTTCTTT.